Shown below are 21 T cell receptor beta chains from a single sample sequenced in a study of Graves' ophthalmopathy and Graves' hyperthyroidism. Amplification targeted the TCR beta CDR3 regions, with RNA transcripts as the source material. Following a first-round RT-PCR that used HTBI primers, a second-round multiplex PCR was carried out. MiXCR, run by TCRdb on the multiplex PCR reads, gives a single entry per CDR3 protein. The data contain 350,000 or so distinct CDR3 sequences, roughly 16% of them singletons. What was sequenced was peripheral blood. These receptors were taken from an adult man with Graves' ophthalmopathy.

This clonotype has a count of ten or more. One end of the junction varies from germline; a read error may be responsible. The chain employs TRBV2 and TRBJ1-2; D is undetermined. Germline V gives CDR1 SNHLY, CDR2 FYNNEI. The length of the CDR3 is 14 residues. CDR3 sequence reads: CASSEEDFYYGCTF. CDR3 nucleotide sequence: TGTGCCAGCAGTGAGGAGGATTTCTACTATGGCTGCACCTTC.

This clonotype was found many times. This rearrangement joins TRBV5-1 to TRBJ2-5; TRBD1 matches at 7 bases. Germline values: CDR1 SGHRS, CDR2 YFSETQ. CDR3 size: 16 residues. After removal of 0 bases from V and 5 bases from J, the junction contained 10 bases not matched to a gene. CDR3 amino acids: CASSLGLVGGSETQYF. The CDR3 DNA reads TGCGCCAGCAGCTTGGGACTGGTAGGGGGCTCGGAGACCCAGTACTTC.

This sequence joins TRBV13 and TRBJ2-5; 8 bases line up with TRBD2. This CDR3 is built from 16 residues. Germline V CDR1 and CDR2: PRHDT, FYEKMQ (reference sequence). V was clipped by 4 bases and J by 4 bases; unmatched bases: 11. For the CDR3, the DNA is TGTGCCAGCAGCTCCTCCCCGGTAGCGGGGCCAGAGACCCAGTACTTC. Its translation: CASSSSPVAGPETQYF.

This clonotype was seen ten or more times. The chain links TRBV9 to TRBJ2-2; perhaps TRBD2 as D (6 bases). Germline lookup yields CDR1 SGDLS and CDR2 YYNGEE. Trimming shortened V by 1 base and J by 4 bases, and 11 bases separated the two germline ends. CDR3 length: 15 residues. The CDR3 loop is CASSVFGGGTGELFF. As DNA, the CDR3 is TGTGCCAGCAGCGTATTCGGGGGAGGCACCGGGGAGCTGTTTTTT.

The sample holds many counts of this clonotype. The junction differs from germline at one of its ends, possibly a read error. This chain joins TRBV5-1 and TRBJ1-1; maybe TRBD1 (5 bases). The germline V gene has CDR1 SGHRS and CDR2 YFSETQ. This CDR3 comprises 14 residues. The CDR3 nucleotides read TGCGCCAGCAGCGTACGATCAGGGAACGCTGAAGCTTTCTTT. Translating it yields CASSVRSGNAEAFF.

The table lists this clonotype with many counts. The chain uses TRBV2 and TRBJ1-5, with TRBD1 as a possible D gene (6 bases). The CDR3 length is 16 residues. Germline assignment: CDR1 SNHLY and CDR2 FYNNEI. Between the trimmed V and J ends, which lost 4 bases and 1 base, there was a span of 14 bases. Here the CDR3 reads CASSAPGGASNQPQHF. Written as DNA, the CDR3 is TGTGCCAGCAGTGCCCCGGGGGGGGCAAGCAATCAGCCCCAGCATTTT.

This clonotype has a count of ten or more. J is TRBJ1-6 and V is TRBV12-3 or TRBV12-4; 9 nucleotides line up with TRBD1. J lost 4 bases, V lost 5 bases, and 3 bases had no gene match. The CDR3 totals 15 residues. The CDR3 loop is CASSGGQGYNSPLHF. CDR3 coding DNA: TGTGCCAGCAGTGGGGGACAGGGTTATAATTCACCCCTCCACTTT.

This clonotype was counted ten times or more. The rearrangement joins TRBV20-1 to TRBJ1-5; 7 nucleotides agree with TRBD1. The trim removed 8 bases at V and 5 bases at J, leaving 6 bases unmatched. The CDR3 extends over 12 amino acids. The germline V gene encodes CDR1 DFQATT and CDR2 SNEGSKA (reference sequence). The CDR3 DNA is TGCAGTTCATTTGACAGGGATCAGCCCCAGCATTTT. This gives the protein CSSFDRDQPQHF.

This clonotype appeared many times. The rearrangement joins TRBV6-2 or TRBV6-3 to TRBJ1-1; TRBD1 matches 10 bases. CDR3 length: 15 amino acids. From germline, CDR1 is MNHEY and CDR2 SVGEGT. V trimming: 10 bases; J trimming: 4 bases; junction bases outside the gene matches: 12. CDR3 sequence: CATRDRGIRGTEAFF. The CDR3 nucleotides read TGTGCCACCCGGGACAGGGGAATTCGGGGCACTGAAGCTTTCTTT.

This chain joins TRBV6-5 and TRBJ1-3; maybe TRBD1 (6 bases). The V and J ends lost 0 bases and 0 bases respectively, with 9 bases between them. The CDR3 loop spans 16 amino acids. CDR1 MNHEY and CDR2 SVGAGI come from the germline V gene. As DNA, the CDR3 is TGTGCCAGCAGTTACTCGGGACACAGCTCTGGAAACACCATATATTTT. Its protein is CASSYSGHSSGNTIYF.

This chain connects TRBV7-2 to TRBJ2-3; D is uncertain. Germline CDR1 SGHTA, CDR2 FQGNSA. V shed 4 bases and J shed 1 base, with 3 bases lying between them. This CDR3 comprises 12 residues. Here the CDR3 DNA reads TGTGCCAGCAGCTCAGGCACAGATACGCAGTATTTT. This encodes CASSSGTDTQYF.

V gene TRBV20-1 combines with J gene TRBJ1-6, with D unclear. The germline CDR1 and CDR2 sequences are DFQATT and SNEGSKA (reference sequence). Between the trimmed V and J ends, which lost 4 bases and 4 bases, there was a span of 5 bases. This CDR3 has 12 residues. CDR3 residues: CSANRYNSPLHF. The CDR3 coding sequence is TGCAGTGCTAACCGATATAATTCACCCCTCCACTTT.

This clonotype was seen repeatedly, ten times or more. V usage is TRBV29-1 and J usage is TRBJ1-2; no clear D. The CDR3 runs 14 residues. From germline, CDR1 is SQVTM and CDR2 ANQGSEA. The V end was cut by 6 bases, the J end by 4 bases, with 18 bases between. The CDR3 loop reads CSVTQTADIYGYTF. CDR3 bases: TGCAGCGTGACACAGACGGCTGATATCTATGGCTACACCTTC.

This clonotype was picked up many times. This chain links TRBV5-1 with TRBJ2-5; 12 bases map to TRBD2. Germline CDR1 reads SGHRS; CDR2 reads YFSETQ. The junction had 8 bases not matched to a gene; V was cut back by 6 bases and J by 5 bases. This CDR3 has 15 amino acids. The CDR3 protein is CASKQTSGSKETQYF. The DNA for the CDR3 is TGCGCCAGCAAACAGACTAGCGGGAGTAAGGAGACCCAGTACTTC.

Only one count was recorded for this clonotype. V and J are TRBV27 and TRBJ2-7; TRBD1 matches 7 bases. The junction had 8 bases not matched to a gene; V was cut back by 6 bases and J by 0 bases. Looked up from germline, CDR1 is MNHEY and CDR2 is SMNVEV (reference sequence). The CDR3 runs to 15 residues. DNA of the CDR3: TGTGCCAGCAGGCCGGGACAGAGGAGCTCCTACGAGCAGTACTTC. Translation gives CASRPGQRSSYEQYF.

On this clonotype itself: A much larger clone sits a single nucleotide away, making a read error possible. This is likely a read error, given that the CDR3 carries no conserved phenylalanine or tryptophan at its end. The V call is TRBV28, the J call TRBJ2-7, with TRBD1 matching 7 bases. V lost 10 bases, J lost 5 bases, and 8 bases stayed unmatched. Germline V gene sequence: CDR1 MDHEN, CDR2 SYDVKM. This CDR3 spans 12 amino acids. The CDR3 region has the DNA TGTGCCACCGATAACAGGGGACACGAGCAGTACCTC. Its translation: CATDNRGHEQYL.

This clonotype was found a few times. This sequence joins TRBV29-1 and TRBJ2-7; 7 nucleotides align to TRBD2. J gave up 7 bases and V 2 bases, and 5 bases lay outside the gene matches. This CDR3 contains 12 residues. Germline values: CDR1 SQVTM, CDR2 ANQGSEA. The DNA for the CDR3 is TGCAGCGTTGAATTGACTAGCCGGGAGCAGTACTTC. Translation gives CSVELTSREQYF.

Details on this clonotype: This may be a read error, as it is one base from a much larger clone. The chain joins TRBV11-2 to TRBJ1-2; TRBD1 aligns across 7 bases. Germline lookup yields CDR1 SGHAT and CDR2 FQNNGV. The CDR3 loop spans 18 amino acids. V lost 11 bases, J lost 0 bases, and 21 bases stayed unmatched. The CDR3: CAGGPNLQGTVANYGYTF. CDR3 bases: TGTGCCGGCGGCCCCAACTTACAAGGGACAGTAGCTAACTATGGCTACACCTTC.

There are many counts of this clonotype. The rearrangement links TRBV20-1 to TRBJ1-6; the match to TRBD1 covers 7 bases. The CDR3 covers 13 residues. Germline CDR1 reads DFQATT; CDR2 reads SNEGSKA (reference sequence). Trimming at V came to 3 bases and at J to 8 bases, leaving 4 bases not matched to a gene. This CDR3 is CSAREGADSPLHF. For the CDR3, the DNA is TGCAGTGCTAGGGAGGGGGCGGATTCACCCCTCCACTTT.

This clonotype was seen many times. This chain links TRBV7-2 with TRBJ2-4; D ambiguous. The germline V gene has CDR1 SGHTA and CDR2 FQGNSA. V lost 1 base, J lost 0 bases, and 7 bases lay in between. There are 15 residues in the CDR3. CDR3 nucleotide sequence: TGTGCCAGCAGCTTAGATGCGGAAGCCAAAAACATTCAGTACTTC. It encodes CASSLDAEAKNIQYF.

This clonotype was recorded at least ten times. The rearrangement uses TRBV11-2 and TRBJ1-2, with D possibly being TRBD1 (5 bases). The CDR3 is made up of 18 amino acids. Germline V gene sequence: CDR1 SGHAT, CDR2 FQNNGV. Trimming pared 6 bases from V and 1 base from J, leaving 24 bases between. The CDR3 DNA reads TGTGCCAGCAGTTGGATACCGGGACCCGACACCTATAACTATGGCTACACCTTC. It translates to CASSWIPGPDTYNYGYTF.